The T cell receptor beta chain described here comes from a study of cytomegalovirus exposure and HLA in healthy donors. Study conclusions and caveats: Presence/absence results assume similar sequencing depth per donor, which may not hold.

The study ran its PCR with 60 Vbeta and 13 Jbeta primers. This table comes from immunoSEQ multiplex PCR, and its TCRdb copy is limited to in-frame clones, with some not included. The sample yields 100,000 to 150,000 clones, 81% seen once. Turning to this clone: What it recognizes is unknown.

Germline V CDR1 and CDR2: MNHEY, SVGAGI. The length of the CDR3 is 11 residues. The germline V and J ends were trimmed by 5 bases and 7 bases, with 8 bases remaining between them. The receptor was derived from a woman between 40 and 55 years old in good health and CMV-seronegative. The sample was PBMCs. The genes are TRBV6-5 and TRBJ1-1, with TRBD1 as a possible D gene (6 bases). CDR3 region: CASSRGSEAFF. The DNA of the CDR3 is TGTGCCAGCAGTAGGGGGAGTGAAGCTTTCTTT.